This TCR beta chain was sequenced for a study of T cells in Graves' hyperthyroidism and ophthalmopathy. Whole-study results and caveats: Model output signaled ophthalmopathy a median around 5.9 months ahead of onset.

An absence of ophthalmopathy progression within 18 months meant stable Graves' hyperthyroidism. This clonotype was seen many times. What it binds is unknown. Researchers took RNA transcripts and amplified the TCR beta CDR3 regions from them. HTBI primers were employed in a first-round RT-PCR of the TCR CDR3. MiXCR, applied by TCRdb to the multiplex PCR reads, yields one record per CDR3 protein. The table has 610,000 or so distinct CDR3 sequences, 35% to 55% seen once. The CDR3 totals 14 residues. Germline CDR1 is DFQATT and CDR2 is SNEGSKA (reference sequence). Trimming removed 0 bases at V and 2 bases at J, with 11 bases between.

The source of this sequence is a woman between 18 and 29 years old with Graves' hyperthyroidism. Sequenced: peripheral blood or thyroid tissue (not recorded which). The J gene is TRBJ2-7, the V gene TRBV20-1; D is perhaps TRBD2 (5 bases). CDR3 sequence reads: CSARDRRKTYEQYF. The CDR3 DNA reads TGCAGTGCTAGAGATCGGAGGAAAACCTACGAGCAGTACTTC.